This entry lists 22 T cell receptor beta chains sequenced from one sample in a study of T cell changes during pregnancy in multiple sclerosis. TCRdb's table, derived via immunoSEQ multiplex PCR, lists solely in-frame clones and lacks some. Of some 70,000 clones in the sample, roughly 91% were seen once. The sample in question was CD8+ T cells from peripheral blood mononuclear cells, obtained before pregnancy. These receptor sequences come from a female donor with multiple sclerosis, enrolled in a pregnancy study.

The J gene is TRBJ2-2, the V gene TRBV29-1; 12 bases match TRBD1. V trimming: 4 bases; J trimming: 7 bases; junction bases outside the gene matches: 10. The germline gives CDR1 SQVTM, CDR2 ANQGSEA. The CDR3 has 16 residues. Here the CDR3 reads CSVAGTGGLEGGELFF. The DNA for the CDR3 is TGCAGCGTTGCCGGGACAGGGGGCCTTGAGGGCGGGGAGCTGTTTTTT.

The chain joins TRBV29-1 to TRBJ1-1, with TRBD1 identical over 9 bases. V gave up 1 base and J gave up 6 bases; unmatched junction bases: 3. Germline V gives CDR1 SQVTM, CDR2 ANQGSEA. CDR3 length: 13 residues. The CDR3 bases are TGCAGCGTTGAAGGTGACAGGGGGGCTGAAGCTTTCTTT. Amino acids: CSVEGDRGAEAFF. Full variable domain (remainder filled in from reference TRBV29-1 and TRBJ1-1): SAVISQKPSRDICQRGTSLTIQCQVDSQVTMMFWYRQQPGQSLTLIATANQGSEATYESGFVIDKFPISRPNLTFSTLTVSNMSPEDSSIYLCSVEGDRGAEAFFGQGTRLTVV.

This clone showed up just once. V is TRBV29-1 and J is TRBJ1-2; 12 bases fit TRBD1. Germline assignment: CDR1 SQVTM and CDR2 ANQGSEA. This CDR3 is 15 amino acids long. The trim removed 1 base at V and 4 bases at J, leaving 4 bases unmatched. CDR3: CSVEGDRGPGYGYTF. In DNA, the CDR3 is TGCAGCGTTGAAGGGGACAGGGGGCCGGGCTATGGCTACACCTTC.

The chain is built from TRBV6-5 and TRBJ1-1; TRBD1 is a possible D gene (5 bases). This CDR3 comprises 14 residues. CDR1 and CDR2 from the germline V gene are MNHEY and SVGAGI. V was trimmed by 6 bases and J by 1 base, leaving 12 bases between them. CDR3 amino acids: CASSPGLGNTEAFF. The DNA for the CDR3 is TGTGCCAGCAGCCCAGGGTTGGGGAACACTGAAGCTTTCTTT.

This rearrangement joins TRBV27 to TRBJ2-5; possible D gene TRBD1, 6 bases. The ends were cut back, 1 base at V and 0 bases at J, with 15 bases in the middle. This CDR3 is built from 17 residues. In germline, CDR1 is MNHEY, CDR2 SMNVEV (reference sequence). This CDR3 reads CASSLLRQGINQETQYF. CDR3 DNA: TGTGCCAGCAGTTTATTGCGGCAGGGGATTAACCAAGAGACCCAGTACTTC.

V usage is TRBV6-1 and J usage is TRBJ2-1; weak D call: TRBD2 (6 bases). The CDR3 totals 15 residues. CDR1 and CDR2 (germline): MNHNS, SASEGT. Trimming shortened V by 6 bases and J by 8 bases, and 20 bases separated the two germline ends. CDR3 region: CASSSGLHGADEQFF. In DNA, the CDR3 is TGTGCCAGCAGCTCGGGACTCCACGGTGCGGATGAGCAGTTCTTC.

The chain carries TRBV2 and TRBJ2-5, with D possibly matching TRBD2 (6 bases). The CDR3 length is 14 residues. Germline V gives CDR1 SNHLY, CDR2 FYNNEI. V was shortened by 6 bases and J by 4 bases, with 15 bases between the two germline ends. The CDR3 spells CASRLLLAPETQYF. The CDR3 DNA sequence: TGTGCCAGCAGGCTCCTACTAGCACCAGAGACCCAGTACTTC.

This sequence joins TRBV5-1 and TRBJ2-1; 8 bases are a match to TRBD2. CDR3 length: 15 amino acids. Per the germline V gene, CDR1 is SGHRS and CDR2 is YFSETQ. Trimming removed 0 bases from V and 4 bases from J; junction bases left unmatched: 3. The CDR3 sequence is CASSLEVAGYNEQFF. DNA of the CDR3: TGCGCCAGCAGCTTGGAAGTAGCGGGGTACAATGAGCAGTTCTTC. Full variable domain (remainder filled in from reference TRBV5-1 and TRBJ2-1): KAGVTQTPRYLIKTRGQQVTLSCSPISGHRSVSWYQQTPGQGLQFLFEYFSETQRNKGNFPGRFSGRQFSNSRSEMNVSTLELGDSALYLCASSLEVAGYNEQFFGPGTRLTVL.

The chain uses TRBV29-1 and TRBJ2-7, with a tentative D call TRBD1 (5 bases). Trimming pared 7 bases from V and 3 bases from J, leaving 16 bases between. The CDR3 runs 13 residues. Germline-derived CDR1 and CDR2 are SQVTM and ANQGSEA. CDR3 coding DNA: TGCAGCGGCCGGACCACAGGAGACTACGAGCAGTACTTC. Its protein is CSGRTTGDYEQYF.

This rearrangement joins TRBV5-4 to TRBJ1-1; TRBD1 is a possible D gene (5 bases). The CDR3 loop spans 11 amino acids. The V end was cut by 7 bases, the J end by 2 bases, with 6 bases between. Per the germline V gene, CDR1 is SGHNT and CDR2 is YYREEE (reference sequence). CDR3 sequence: CASWGNTEAFF. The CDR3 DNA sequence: TGTGCCAGCTGGGGCAACACTGAAGCTTTCTTT.

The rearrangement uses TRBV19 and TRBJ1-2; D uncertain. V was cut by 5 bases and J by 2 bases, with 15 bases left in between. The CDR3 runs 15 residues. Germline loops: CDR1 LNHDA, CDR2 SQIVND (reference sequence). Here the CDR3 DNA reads TGTGCCAGTAGTTCGAGGCAGTCACTAAACTATGGCTACACCTTC. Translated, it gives CASSSRQSLNYGYTF.

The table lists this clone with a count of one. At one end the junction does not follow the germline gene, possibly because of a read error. The CDR3, as DNA: TGTGCTAGCAGCCAGCCAGGGGGCGATGAGCAGTTCTTC. Amino acid sequence: CASSQPGGDEQFF. The rearrangement uses TRBV7-7 and TRBJ2-1, with TRBD1 identical over 8 bases. CDR3 size: 13 residues. Looked up from germline, CDR1 is SSHAT and CDR2 is FNYEAQ (reference sequence).

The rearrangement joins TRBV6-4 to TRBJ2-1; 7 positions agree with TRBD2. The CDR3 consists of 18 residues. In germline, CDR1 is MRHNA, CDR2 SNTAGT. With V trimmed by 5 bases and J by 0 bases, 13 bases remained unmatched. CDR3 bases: TGTGCCAGCAGTCATATTGGTGGACTAGGGAGCTCCTACAATGAGCAGTTCTTC. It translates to CASSHIGGLGSSYNEQFF.

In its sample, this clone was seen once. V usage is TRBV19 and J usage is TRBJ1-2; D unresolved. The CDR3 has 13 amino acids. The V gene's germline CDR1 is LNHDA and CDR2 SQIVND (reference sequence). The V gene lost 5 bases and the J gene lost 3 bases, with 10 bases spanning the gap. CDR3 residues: CASSPDWYYGYTF. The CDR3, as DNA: TGTGCCAGTAGTCCGGACTGGTACTATGGCTACACCTTC.

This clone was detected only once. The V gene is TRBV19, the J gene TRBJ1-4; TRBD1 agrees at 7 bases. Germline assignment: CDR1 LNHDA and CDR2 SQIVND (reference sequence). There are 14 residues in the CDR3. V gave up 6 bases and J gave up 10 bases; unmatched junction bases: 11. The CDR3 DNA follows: TGTGCCAGTAGACTGGGACAGCCGTCAGGAAAACTGTTTTTT. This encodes CASRLGQPSGKLFF.

CDR3 coding DNA: TGTGCCAGCACCCTCGCGGGAGATCAGCCCCAGCATTTT. Translation: CASTLAGDQPQHF. The J gene is TRBJ1-5, the V gene TRBV7-9; D gene uncertain. CDR1 is SEHNR, CDR2 FQNEAQ, per germline (reference sequence). V was trimmed by 7 bases and J by 5 bases, leaving 12 bases between them. The CDR3 runs to 13 residues.

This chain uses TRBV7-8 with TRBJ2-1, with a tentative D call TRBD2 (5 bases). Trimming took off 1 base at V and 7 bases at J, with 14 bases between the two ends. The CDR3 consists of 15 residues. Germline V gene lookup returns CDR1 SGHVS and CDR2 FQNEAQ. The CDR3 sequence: CASSLVSSGENEQFF. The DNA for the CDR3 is TGTGCCAGCAGCTTAGTGTCCTCCGGGGAAAATGAGCAGTTCTTC.

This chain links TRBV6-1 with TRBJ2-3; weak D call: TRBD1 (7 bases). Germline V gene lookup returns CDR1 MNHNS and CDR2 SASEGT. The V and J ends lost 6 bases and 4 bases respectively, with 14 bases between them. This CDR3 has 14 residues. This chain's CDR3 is CASRGDREADTQYF. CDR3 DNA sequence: TGTGCCAGCAGGGGCGACAGGGAGGCAGATACGCAGTATTTT.

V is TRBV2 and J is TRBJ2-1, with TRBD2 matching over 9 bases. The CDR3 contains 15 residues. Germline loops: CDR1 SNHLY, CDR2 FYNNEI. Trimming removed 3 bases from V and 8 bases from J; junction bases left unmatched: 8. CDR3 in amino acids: CASSDWAGGKDEQFF. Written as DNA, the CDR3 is TGTGCCAGCAGTGACTGGGCGGGGGGGAAGGATGAGCAGTTCTTC.

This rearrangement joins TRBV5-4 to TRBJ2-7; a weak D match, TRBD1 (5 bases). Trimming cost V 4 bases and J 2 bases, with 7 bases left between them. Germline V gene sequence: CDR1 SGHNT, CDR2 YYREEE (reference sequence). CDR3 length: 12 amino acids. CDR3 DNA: TGTGCCAGCAGCGACAGTACCTACGAGCAGTACTTC. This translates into CASSDSTYEQYF. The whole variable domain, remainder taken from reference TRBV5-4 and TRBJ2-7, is ETGVTQSPTHLIKTRGQQVTLRCSSQSGHNTVSWYQQALGQGPQFIFQYYREEENGRGNFPPRFSGLQFPNYSSELNVNALELDDSALYLCASSDSTYEQYFGPGTRLTVT.

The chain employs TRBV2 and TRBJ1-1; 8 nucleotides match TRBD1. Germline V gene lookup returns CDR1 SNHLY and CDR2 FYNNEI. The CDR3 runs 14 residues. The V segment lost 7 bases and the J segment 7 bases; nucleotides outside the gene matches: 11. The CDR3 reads CASKWTGLGSEAFF. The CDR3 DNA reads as TGTGCCAGCAAGTGGACAGGGTTGGGCAGTGAAGCTTTCTTT.

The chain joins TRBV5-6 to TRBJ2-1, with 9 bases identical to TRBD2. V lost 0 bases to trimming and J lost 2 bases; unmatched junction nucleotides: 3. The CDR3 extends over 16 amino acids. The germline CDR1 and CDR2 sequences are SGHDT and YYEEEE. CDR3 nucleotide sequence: TGTGCCAGCAGCTTGGGGGCTAGCGGGGCCTACAATGAGCAGTTCTTC. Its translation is CASSLGASGAYNEQFF.